Shown below are 19 T cell receptor beta chains from a single sample sequenced in a study of a mutant IDH1 vaccine in newly diagnosed glioma. Regarding time point: week 35, safety follow-up. Topical imiquimod was applied with each vaccine dose, which held 300 ug of mutant IDH1 20-mer peptide. Assay used: immunoSEQ multiplex PCR; TCRdb lists only in-frame clones, some missing. The data hold approximately 31,000 clones, with over 75% observed a single time. Their recognized antigens are unknown. Sequencing was performed on PBMCs, taken from a glioma patient whose treatment included an IDH1 peptide vaccine. These receptors were obtained from a man aged 35-49 years with glioma. Some clones in this sample may be carry-over from other donors' samples.

This rearrangement joins TRBV7-2 to TRBJ2-3; a possible D gene is TRBD1 (5 bases). Germline CDR1 SGHTA, CDR2 FQGNSA. This CDR3 has 15 amino acids. Deletions cut 1 base from V and 5 bases from J, with 13 bases between. CDR3 DNA sequence: TGTGCCAGCAGCTTAGGTGGCAGGGTGGGAGATACGCAGTATTTT. Protein sequence: CASSLGGRVGDTQYF.

V usage is TRBV6-1 and J usage is TRBJ1-2, with a tentative D call TRBD1 (5 bases). Trimming pared 4 bases from V and 9 bases from J, leaving 6 bases between. The germline CDR1 and CDR2 sequences are MNHNS and SASEGT. There are 10 residues in the CDR3. The CDR3 bases are TGTGCCAGCAGTGGACAGCGCTACACCTTC. Translating gives CASSGQRYTF.

This sequence joins TRBV19 and TRBJ2-2; the D is unclear. The length of the CDR3 is 12 residues. The V and J ends lost 4 bases and 3 bases respectively, with 3 bases between them. Germline V gene sequence: CDR1 LNHDA, CDR2 SQIVND (reference sequence). The CDR3 here is CASSTDTGELFF. The CDR3 DNA follows: TGTGCCAGTAGTACCGACACCGGGGAGCTGTTTTTT.

This chain connects TRBV7-2 to TRBJ2-1, with a tentative D call TRBD2 (5 bases). CDR3 length equals 12 residues. Germline loops: CDR1 SGHTA, CDR2 FQGNSA. Trimming cost V 5 bases and J 6 bases, with 8 bases left between them. The CDR3: CASSKEANEQFF. CDR3 DNA sequence: TGTGCCAGCAGCAAGGAGGCCAATGAGCAGTTCTTC.

The rearrangement uses TRBV7-8 and TRBJ1-2; 11 nucleotides line up with TRBD1. The CDR3 is 17 amino acids. Germline CDR1 and CDR2: SGHVS and FQNEAQ. J lost 4 bases, V lost 2 bases, and 9 bases had no gene match. The CDR3 reads CASSLTNAGTGGYGYTF. The CDR3 bases are TGTGCCAGCAGCTTAACAAATGCCGGGACAGGGGGCTATGGCTACACCTTC. Full variable domain (missing parts from reference TRBV7-8 and TRBJ1-2): GAGVSQSPRYKVAKRGQDVALRCDPISGHVSLFWYQQALGQGPEFLTYFQNEAQLDKSGLPSDRFFAERPEGSVSTLKIQRTQQEDSAVYLCASSLTNAGTGGYGYTFGSGTRLTVV.

This sequence joins TRBV4-1 and TRBJ1-3; 9 nucleotides agree with TRBD1. V was clipped by 0 bases and J by 4 bases; unmatched bases: 7. The CDR3 length is 17 residues. CDR1 is MGHRA, CDR2 YSYEKL, per germline. CDR3 DNA: TGCGCCAGCAGCCAAGAGGGGACAGGGTTTTCAGGAAACACCATATATTTT. It translates to CASSQEGTGFSGNTIYF.

V usage is TRBV28 and J usage is TRBJ1-5; unclear D gene. Germline V lookup: CDR1 MDHEN, CDR2 SYDVKM. V shed 3 bases and J shed 3 bases, with 3 bases lying between them. The CDR3 loop spans 12 amino acids. The CDR3 here is CASSFLNQPQHF. The CDR3 DNA reads as TGTGCCAGCAGTTTCCTCAATCAGCCCCAGCATTTT.

The chain combines TRBV7-3 with TRBJ2-3; perhaps TRBD2 as D (6 bases). Germline CDR1 and CDR2: SGHTA and FQGTGA. This CDR3 is 14 amino acids long. Trimming stripped 5 bases from V and 2 bases from J, with 11 bases between. CDR3 residues: CASSPGEVTDTQYF. The CDR3 DNA reads TGTGCCAGCAGCCCGGGAGAGGTCACAGATACGCAGTATTTT.

This clone is a singleton in its sample. The chain recombines TRBV7-9 with TRBJ2-1; 8 bases match TRBD2. CDR3 length equals 16 residues. J was trimmed by 0 bases and V by 7 bases; bases with no gene match: 8. The V gene's germline CDR1 is SEHNR and CDR2 FQNEAQ (reference sequence). The chain's CDR3 is CASIISRGGSYNEQFF. In nucleotides, the CDR3 is TGTGCCAGCATCATCAGTCGGGGGGGCTCCTACAATGAGCAGTTCTTC.

J is TRBJ2-3 and V is TRBV4-2; the match to TRBD2 covers 10 bases. V was clipped by 0 bases and J by 6 bases; unmatched bases: 6. Germline CDR1 is LGHNA and CDR2 is YNFKEQ. The CDR3 contains 16 residues. The CDR3 sequence: CASSQDKRGGSDTQYF. The CDR3 bases are TGTGCCAGCAGCCAAGATAAGCGGGGGGGTTCCGATACGCAGTATTTT.

The gene calls are TRBV6-4 and TRBJ1-1, with 7 bases that match TRBD1. CDR1 is MRHNA and CDR2 is SNTAGT in the germline V gene. V trimming: 4 bases; J trimming: 0 bases; junction bases outside the gene matches: 2. The CDR3 spans 14 residues. CDR3 residues: CASSGDSLNTEAFF. CDR3 nucleotides: TGTGCCAGCAGTGGGGACAGCTTGAACACTGAAGCTTTCTTT.

By share, this clone counts as medium-sized. The chain uses TRBV27 and TRBJ2-7; 7 bases align to TRBD2. Losses at the gene ends were 6 bases for V and 2 bases for J; bases not matched to a gene: 10. CDR1 MNHEY and CDR2 SMNVEV come from the germline V gene (reference sequence). This CDR3 has 15 residues. Written as DNA, the CDR3 is TGTGCCAGCAGCTTAAAAGCGGGGCGGGCCTACGAGCAGTACTTC. The encoded protein is CASSLKAGRAYEQYF.

This clone was counted once. The chain recombines TRBV18 with TRBJ1-4, with 7 positions matching TRBD1. The trim removed 1 base at V and 4 bases at J, leaving 6 bases unmatched. Germline values: CDR1 KGHSH, CDR2 LQKENI. The CDR3 has 16 amino acids. CDR3 DNA sequence: TGTGCCAGCTCACCACAGGGGGCACTTGGTAATGAAAAACTGTTTTTT. Translating it yields CASSPQGALGNEKLFF.

V usage is TRBV27 and J usage is TRBJ2-1; the D gene is possibly TRBD2 (6 bases). In germline, CDR1 is MNHEY, CDR2 SMNVEV (reference sequence). V dropped 4 bases and J dropped 8 bases, with 6 bases sitting between them. The CDR3 spans 11 residues. CDR3 coding DNA: TGTGCCAGCAGTTGGGGGGATGAGCAGTTCTTC. It is translated as CASSWGDEQFF.

The chain uses TRBV10-2 and TRBJ2-3; D unresolved. CDR1 is WSHSY and CDR2 is SAAADI in the germline V gene. V gave up 7 bases and J gave up 5 bases, with 13 bases separating them. The CDR3 length is 13 residues. CDR3 sequence: CASNGFLGDTQYF. In DNA, the CDR3 is TGCGCCAGCAACGGATTCCTAGGAGATACGCAGTATTTT.

This clone came up once. The genes are TRBV5-4 and TRBJ1-6, with D possibly being TRBD1 (6 bases). This CDR3 has 15 amino acids. V lost 3 bases, J lost 9 bases, and 16 bases lay in between. CDR1 SGHNT and CDR2 YYREEE come from the germline V gene (reference sequence). The CDR3 loop is CASSSRSGAGSPLHF. Here the CDR3 DNA reads TGTGCCAGCAGCTCTCGGTCGGGGGCCGGTTCACCCCTCCACTTT.

This clone was detected only once. The chain is built from TRBV7-9 and TRBJ2-2; maybe TRBD2 (6 bases). CDR1 and CDR2 (germline): SEHNR, FQNEAQ (reference sequence). The V and J ends lost 5 bases and 5 bases respectively, with 9 bases between them. The CDR3 has 13 amino acids. DNA of the CDR3: TGTGCCAGCAGCCTTCTAGCGACCGGGGAGCTGTTTTTT. Encoded protein: CASSLLATGELFF.

The chain employs TRBV28 and TRBJ1-6; D gene unclear. V was clipped by 6 bases and J by 4 bases, with 13 bases between them. There are 15 residues in the CDR3. CDR1 and CDR2 (germline): MDHEN, SYDVKM. The CDR3 bases are TGTGCCAGCAGCTGGGGTCTAGAGTATAATTCACCCCTCCACTTT. Its protein is CASSWGLEYNSPLHF.

The genes are TRBV11-2 and TRBJ2-3; 7 bases fit TRBD2. This CDR3 comprises 15 residues. V shed 8 bases and J 2 bases; nucleotides not matched to a gene: 10. CDR1 is SGHAT, CDR2 FQNNGV, per germline. In DNA, the CDR3 is TGTGCCAGCGGAGCCGGGACTACATCCACAGATACGCAGTATTTT. Translating gives CASGAGTTSTDTQYF. The full variable domain, in which reference TRBV11-2 and TRBJ2-3 provide the parts outside the CDR3, is EAGVAQSPRYKIIEKRQSVAFWCNPISGHATLYWYQQILGQGPKLLIQFQNNGVVDDSQLPKDRFSAERLKGVDSTLKIQPAKLEDSAVYLCASGAGTTSTDTQYFGPGTRLTVL.